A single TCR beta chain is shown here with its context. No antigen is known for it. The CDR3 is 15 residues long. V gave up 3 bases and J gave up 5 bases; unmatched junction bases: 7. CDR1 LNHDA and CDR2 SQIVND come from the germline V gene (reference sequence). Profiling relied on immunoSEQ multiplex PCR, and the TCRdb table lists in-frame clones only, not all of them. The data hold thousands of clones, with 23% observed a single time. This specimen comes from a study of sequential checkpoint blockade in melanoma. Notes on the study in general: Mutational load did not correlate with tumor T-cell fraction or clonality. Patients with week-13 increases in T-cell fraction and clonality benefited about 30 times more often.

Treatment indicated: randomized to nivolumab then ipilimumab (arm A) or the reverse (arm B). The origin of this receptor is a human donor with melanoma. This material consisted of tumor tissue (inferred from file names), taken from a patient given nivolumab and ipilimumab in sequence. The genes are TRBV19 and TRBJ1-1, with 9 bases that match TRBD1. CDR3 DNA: TGTGCCAGTAGTATTAACAGGGGGCTGATGACTGAAGCTTTCTTT. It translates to CASSINRGLMTEAFF.